The clone carrying this TCR beta chain was recorded at least ten times. No antigen is known for it. According to the study, genomic DNA was the template for TCR beta VDJ and CDR3 profiling. MiXCR, applied by TCRdb to the reads, yields one record per CDR3 protein. The sample includes just over 400,000 distinct CDR3 sequences, just under 70% of them seen just once. The sample belongs to a study of CD8+CD57+ T cells in acquired aplastic anemia. CDR3 length: 15 amino acids. Looked up from germline, CDR1 is SNHLY and CDR2 is FYNNEI. V dropped 5 bases and J dropped 0 bases, with 10 bases sitting between them. Study observations and caveats: Researchers report that around 30 CD8+ CDR3 sequences appeared in both patients and controls.

Sequencing input: sorted CD4+, CD8+, or CD8+CD57+ T cells (not recorded which) from PBMCs. The TCR originated in a human donor in good health, serving as a control. The chain uses TRBV2 and TRBJ1-4; D is perhaps TRBD1 (6 bases). In DNA, the CDR3 is TGTGCCAGCAGTTTAACAGGGCCAACTAATGAAAAACTGTTTTTT. It specifies CASSLTGPTNEKLFF.